This T cell receptor (beta chain) was found in a study of T cells in Graves' hyperthyroidism and ophthalmopathy. TCR beta CDR3 regions were amplified from RNA. The TCR CDR3 was amplified in a first-round RT-PCR using the HTBI primer set. TCRdb reprocessed the multiplex PCR reads via MiXCR and lists one record per CDR3 protein. The repertoire consists of 300,000 to 500,000 distinct CDR3 sequences, with more than 13% occurring once and the leading ten covering around 27%. This clonotype was observed at least ten times. For ophthalmopathy patients, the Clinical Activity Score was at least 3 and the NOSPECS grade at least 4; duration was under 3 months. The PBMCs were taken from around 10 ml of fresh peripheral blood. Germline V gene data show CDR1 as GTSNPN and CDR2 as SVGIG (reference sequence). With 0 bases removed from V and 0 bases from J, the gap between germline ends came to 6 bases. This CDR3 is 15 amino acids long.

The receptor comes from a man aged 50 to 60 with Graves' ophthalmopathy. The chain uses TRBV30 and TRBJ2-6, with a possible D match to TRBD2 (6 bases). The sample taken for sequencing was blood. CDR3 region: CAWSVGGSGANVLTF. In DNA form, the CDR3 reads TGTGCCTGGAGTGTGGGAGGCTCTGGGGCCAACGTCCTGACTTTC.